These T cell receptor beta chains were read from a single sample in a study of blood T cell repertoires in COVID-19. TCRdb's copy holds only in-frame clones and misses some; the assay was immunoSEQ multiplex PCR. The sample lists 180,000 or so clones, around nine tenths seen once, with 6.7% in the top ten. Sequenced input: peripheral blood. The receptor source for this set is a man aged 35-49 years with acute or convalescent COVID-19. Each CDR3 is given with its conserved first and last residue. The D gene is left open where the match is weak.

. TRBV7-2 CASRYGGSTDTQYF
TRBD1 TRBV30 CAWTGTGGYYGYTF
TRBD1 TRBV20-1 CSARLGTGEYF
TRBD1 TRBV6-6 CAIRDSANYGYTF
TRBD1 TRBV4-1 CASSQETTGKTEAFF
. TRBV27 CASSLFGGRVGNSPLHF
. TRBV29-1 CSVESRGAGKGEGYTF
. TRBV5-8 CASSLDSLSSYNEQFF
TRBD1 TRBV18 CASSPLPPDRGNYGYTF
TRBD1 TRBV7-9 CASRRTGESSYNEQFF
TRBD2 TRBV4-1 CASSQGLAVRTDTQYF
TRBD1 TRBV30 CAWTGQGNQPQHF
. TRBV6-6 CASRLSGVDWNQPQHF
. TRBV7-2 CASSLGGFYGYTF
. TRBV5-1 CASSLGQRGYEQYF
TRBD2 TRBV29-1 CSVEDVEGLAGRDIQYF
. TRBV7-9 CASSFPRGSTDTQYF
. TRBV25-1 CASSARQTSYEQYF
TRBD1 TRBV18 CASSSDRAGGEQYF
. TRBV6-5 CASSPRGGDYGYTF
. TRBV24-1 CATSPGGRETQYF
TRBD1 TRBV27 CASSPRQGHDQPQHF
. TRBV5-1 CASSLEGATRETQYF
TRBD2 TRBV9 CASSVAAGGGEQYF
. TRBV19 CASKNGLAGETQYF
TRBD1 TRBV12-3/TRBV12-4 CASSGTGGDGYTF
. TRBV7-2 CASSLGRGAGNEQFF